Given below is one T cell receptor (beta chain) in context. Its target is not known. Other nucleotide sequences from this sample produce the same CDR3. This sample is part of a study of shared clonotypes between healthy human individuals. Study details: Researchers assigned three CD4 naive, three CD4 memory, two CD8 naive and one CD8 memory plate to each donor.

The study's findings and limits: For sorted subsets, rarefaction showed incomplete sequencing despite large depth. When naive CD4 clonotypes were compared across a few donors, roughly 4.9% were shared. The sampled material consisted only of blood, and tissue repertoires are likely to differ.

Sequencing used immunoSEQ multiplex PCR; TCRdb keeps in-frame clones, though not all of them. The repertoire holds about 2 million clones, with approximately 94% as singletons. The naive CD8 population came from CD45RO-negative cells selected for CCR7, without terminally differentiated effector memory CD45RA+ cells. The TCR originated in a man younger than 30 in good health. Sequencing was performed on naive CD8+ T cells sorted from blood.

The DNA for the CDR3 is TGCAGCGTTTCGGATAGCAATCAGCCCCAGCATTTT. Translation gives CSVSDSNQPQHF. The J gene is TRBJ1-5, the V gene TRBV29-1, with unresolved D. The CDR3 contains 12 residues. V was shortened by 5 bases and J by 0 bases, with 5 bases between the two germline ends. Germline V gene lookup returns CDR1 SQVTM and CDR2 ANQGSEA.